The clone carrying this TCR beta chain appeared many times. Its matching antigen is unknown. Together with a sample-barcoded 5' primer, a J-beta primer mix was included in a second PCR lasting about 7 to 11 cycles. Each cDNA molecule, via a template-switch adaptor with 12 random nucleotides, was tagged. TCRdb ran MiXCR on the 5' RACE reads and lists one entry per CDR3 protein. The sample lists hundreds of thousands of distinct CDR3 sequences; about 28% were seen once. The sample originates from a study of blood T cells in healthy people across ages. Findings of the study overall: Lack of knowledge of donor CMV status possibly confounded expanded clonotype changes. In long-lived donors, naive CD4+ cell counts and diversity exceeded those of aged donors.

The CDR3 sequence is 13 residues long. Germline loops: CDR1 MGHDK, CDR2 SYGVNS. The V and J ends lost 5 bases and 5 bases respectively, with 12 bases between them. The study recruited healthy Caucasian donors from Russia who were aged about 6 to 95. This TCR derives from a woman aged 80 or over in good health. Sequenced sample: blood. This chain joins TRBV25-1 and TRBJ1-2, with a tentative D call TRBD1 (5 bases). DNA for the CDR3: TGTGCCAGCAGTCCCCTGGGACCGTATGGCTACACCTTC. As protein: CASSPLGPYGYTF.